The next 9 T cell receptor beta chains were all read from a single sample in a study of cytomegalovirus exposure and HLA in healthy donors. Primers for the PCR totalled 60 Vbeta and 13 Jbeta. This table comes from immunoSEQ multiplex PCR, and its TCRdb copy is limited to in-frame clones, with some not included. Here the sample spans 100,000 or so clones, roughly four fifths being singletons. The specimen sequenced was PBMCs. All receptors derive from a man in his forties or fifties in good health and CMV-seronegative.

There are a few counts of this clone. The chain employs TRBV6-5 and TRBJ1-3, with D uncertain. The CDR3 has 11 amino acids. The germline V gene has CDR1 MNHEY and CDR2 SVGAGI. The V gene lost 7 bases and the J gene lost 3 bases, with 4 bases spanning the gap. CDR3 region: CASTIGNTIYF. The CDR3 DNA reads TGTGCCAGCACCATTGGAAACACCATATATTTT.

The chain uses TRBV28 and TRBJ1-1, with TRBD1 as a possible D gene (5 bases). Trimming took off 2 bases at V and 4 bases at J, with 14 bases between the two ends. The CDR3 spans 15 residues. CDR1 is MDHEN, CDR2 SYDVKM, per germline. The CDR3: CASSLQGTPGTEAFF. The CDR3 nucleotides are TGTGCCAGCAGTTTACAGGGTACCCCGGGCACTGAAGCTTTCTTT.

In its sample, this clone was seen a few times. V and J are TRBV13 and TRBJ2-2, with TRBD1 identical over 8 bases. The CDR3 sequence is 15 residues long. The germline V gene encodes CDR1 PRHDT and CDR2 FYEKMQ (reference sequence). J lost 3 bases, V lost 0 bases, and 0 bases had no gene match. CDR3: CASSLGDRDTGELFF. Here the CDR3 DNA reads TGTGCCAGCAGCTTAGGGGACAGGGACACCGGGGAGCTGTTTTTT.

The chain has TRBV7-2 and TRBJ1-4; TRBD1 is a possible D gene (5 bases). This CDR3 is 16 amino acids long. Between the trimmed V and J ends, which lost 0 bases and 7 bases, there was a span of 15 bases. The V gene's germline CDR1 is SGHTA and CDR2 FQGNSA. CDR3 sequence (DNA): TGTGCCAGCAGCTTAGCGTTGCGTGGGGGGGGTGAAAAACTGTTTTTT. Amino acid sequence: CASSLALRGGGEKLFF.

The J gene is TRBJ1-6, the V gene TRBV9, with D maybe TRBD1 (6 bases). The CDR3 totals 14 residues. The germline V gene has CDR1 SGDLS and CDR2 YYNGEE. Trimming took 3 bases from V and 6 from J, leaving 10 bases between them. The chain's CDR3 is CASSAGQFNSPLHF. DNA for the CDR3: TGTGCCAGCAGCGCCGGACAGTTTAATTCACCCCTCCACTTT. Variable domain in full (rest from reference TRBV9 and TRBJ1-6): DSGVTQTPKHLITATGQRVTLRCSPRSGDLSVYWYQQSLDQGLQFLIQYYNGEERAKGNILERFSAQQFPDLHSELNLSSLELGDSALYFCASSAGQFNSPLHFGNGTRLTVT.

As DNA, the CDR3 is TGTGCCAGCAGCCTTACAGATACGCAGTATTTT. Translation gives CASSLTDTQYF. The chain is built from TRBV7-9 and TRBJ2-3; D gene unclear. V was pared by 5 bases and J by 3 bases, with 3 bases between. The CDR3 consists of 11 residues. Germline CDR1 is SEHNR and CDR2 is FQNEAQ (reference sequence).

The chain has TRBV2 and TRBJ2-7; 8 positions match TRBD2. This CDR3 comprises 14 residues. Per the germline V gene, CDR1 is SNHLY and CDR2 is FYNNEI. J lost 3 bases, V lost 5 bases, and 6 bases had no gene match. The CDR3 region is CASSRRTSSYEQYF. CDR3 nucleotides: TGTGCCAGCAGTCGCCGGACTAGCAGCTACGAGCAGTACTTC. The full variable domain, with the rest looked up from reference TRBV2 and TRBJ2-7, is EPEVTQTPSHQVTQMGQEVILRCVPISNHLYFYWYRQILGQKVEFLVSFYNNEISEKSEIFDDQFSVERPDGSNFTLKIRSTKLEDSAMYFCASSRRTSSYEQYFGPGTRLTVT.

The rearrangement links TRBV11-2 to TRBJ1-1, with TRBD1 identical over 7 bases. J lost 8 bases, V lost 6 bases, and 12 bases had no gene match. Germline V gene sequence: CDR1 SGHAT, CDR2 FQNNGV. The CDR3 spans 14 residues. The CDR3 sequence: CASSPDRARGEAFF. The CDR3 nucleotides are TGTGCCAGCAGTCCCGACAGGGCCCGGGGGGAAGCTTTCTTT.

J is TRBJ2-6 and V is TRBV29-1; 8 bases agree with TRBD1. Germline CDR1 and CDR2: SQVTM and ANQGSEA. The CDR3 covers 17 residues. Trimming took 6 bases from V and 1 from J; bases not matched to a gene: 11. The DNA for the CDR3 is TGCAGCGTCTTCACCGGACAGGGCGAATCTGGGGCCAACGTCCTGACTTTC. It encodes CSVFTGQGESGANVLTF.